This T cell receptor (beta chain) emerged from a study of blood T cell repertoires in COVID-19. Study in general: The samples span acute and convalescent COVID-19 from the United States, Italy and Spain.

Only in-frame clones appear in the TCRdb table, and some are missing; sequencing was by immunoSEQ multiplex PCR. The sample shows about 240,000 clones, around 88% of them seen only once. The CDR3 totals 15 residues. V lost 0 bases to trimming and J lost 13 bases, with 16 bases between them. Germline CDR1 LGHNA, CDR2 YNFKEQ. The chain joins TRBV4-2 to TRBJ1-6; D is unresolved. The sequence came from a woman aged 30 to 39 who had recovered from COVID-19. Sequencing used PBMCs or T cells enriched from blood (not recorded which). The DNA of the CDR3 is TGTGCCAGCAGCCAAGATGGGCTGGGTGATACCCCCCTCCACTTT. This translates into CASSQDGLGDTPLHF.